This T cell receptor beta chain was identified in a study of CXCR3-negative and CXCR3-positive naive CD8 T cells. General study points: Diversity in memory CD8+ cells fell much lower than the comparably high levels seen in both naive subsets. Memory cells showed distinct TRBV-TRBJ patterns, while the two naive subsets matched.

With respect to this clonotype: What it binds is unknown.

The CDR3 length is 12 residues. Germline V gives CDR1 SQVTM, CDR2 ANQGSEA. Each CD8+ T cell subset was sorted in triplicate, 330,000 or so cells each. Through 5' RACE with UMI labels, the TRB cDNA libraries were prepared. TCRdb reprocessed the 5' RACE reads, with one entry per CDR3 protein and no DNA. Its clone listing holds about 48,000 distinct CDR3 sequences. This receptor was taken from a human donor in good health. Some clones in this sample may be carry-over from other donors' samples. The chain uses TRBV29-1 and TRBJ2-7. Sequencing used memory CD8+ T cells from blood. The CDR3 loop is CSVITGSYEQYF.